This TCR beta chain was identified during a study of CD8 T cells in Susac syndrome. The J segment lost 6 bases and the V segment lost 7 bases, leaving 9 bases of the junction unmatched. CDR1 is SQVTM and CDR2 is ANQGSEA in the germline V gene. The length of the CDR3 is 15 residues. After extraction with the RNeasy kit, about 0.5 to 1 ug of the RNA was reverse transcribed using random hexamers. TCRdb redid the calling of the immunoSEQ multiplex PCR reads with MiXCR, one entry per CDR3 protein. The sample holds approximately 190,000 distinct CDR3 sequences, roughly 90% seen once. The sequencing input was CD4+ T cells from PBMCs. V is TRBV29-1 and J is TRBJ2-3; 14 bases are a match to TRBD2. This TCR was sampled from a human donor with Susac syndrome. CDR3 nucleotide sequence: TGCAGCGGCGTCGGACTAGCGGGAGGAGGCGATACGCAGTATTTT. Translation: CSGVGLAGGGDTQYF.